These T cell receptor beta chains were read from a single sample in a study of regulatory T cells in long-lasting Graves disease. One entry per CDR3 protein results from TCRdb running MiXCR on the multiplex PCR reads. The sample lists under 450,000 distinct CDR3 sequences; 15% to 20% were seen once. These records were also assigned to another study, of T cells in Graves' hyperthyroidism and ophthalmopathy.

The sequenced sample was peripheral blood mononuclear cells (PBMCs), obtained at new diagnosis, from a patient treated with antithyroid drugs. These receptors were collected from a young woman with Graves disease. Both conserved end residues are part of each CDR3. D genes are given only for firm matches. Clone size is shown for a subset of rows, as once, few, many or a class of expanded clone.

clone size,D gene,J gene,V gene,CDR3 protein,CDR3 DNA
-,-,TRBJ1-2,TRBV15,CATSPATNYGYTF,TGTGCCACCTCCCCCGCCACTAACTATGGCTACACCTTC
-,-,TRBJ2-7,TRBV7-6,CASMPYEQYF,TGTGCCAGCATGCCCTACGAGCAGTACTTC
many,-,TRBJ2-1,TRBV3-1,CASSPRTHYNEQFF,TGTGCCAGCAGCCCCCGGACACACTACAATGAGCAGTTCTTC
-,-,TRBJ1-1,TRBV4-1,CASSRQGPQNTEAFF,TGCGCCAGCAGCCGGCAGGGGCCGCAGAACACTGAAGCTTTCTTT
many,TRBD2,TRBJ2-7,TRBV5-6,CASSLREVHEQYF,TGTGCCAGCAGCTTGCGGGAGGTGCACGAGCAGTACTTC
many,-,TRBJ1-1,TRBV6-5,CASSYNGGDTEAFF,TGTGCCAGCAGTTATAACGGCGGGGACACTGAAGCTTTCTTT
many,-,TRBJ2-3,TRBV20-1,CSAPQVGADTQYF,TGCAGTGCTCCCCAGGTGGGGGCAGATACGCAGTATTTT
many,-,TRBJ1-2,TRBV12-3/TRBV12-4,CASSFLGSTSYGYTF,TGTGCCAGCAGTTTTTTAGGATCGACGAGCTATGGCTACACCTTC
many,TRBD1,TRBJ2-7,TRBV20-1,CSARGQESYEQYF,TGCAGTGCCCGGGGACAGGAATCCTACGAGCAGTACTTC
many,TRBD2,TRBJ2-1,TRBV24-1,CATSAVAGIYNEQFF,TGTGCCACCAGTGCCGTAGCGGGGATCTACAATGAGCAGTTCTTC
few,TRBD2,TRBJ2-1,TRBV7-6,CASSSPGGLAGGEGNEQFF,TGTGCCAGCAGCTCCCCAGGGGGACTAGCGGGAGGGGAGGGGAATGAGCAGTTCTTC
many,-,TRBJ2-7,TRBV6-1,CASTGKAEDLQAYEQYF,TGTGCCAGCACAGGGAAGGCAGAAGACCTACAAGCCTACGAGCAGTACTTC
many,-,TRBJ2-3,TRBV20-1,CSARRGRDTQYF,TGCAGTGCTAGAAGGGGGAGGGATACGCAGTATTTT
many,-,TRBJ2-1,TRBV7-9,CASSLGQINEQFF,TGTGCCAGCAGCTTAGGACAGATCAATGAGCAGTTCTTC
few,-,TRBJ2-3,TRBV9,CASSKGSDTQYF,TGTGCCAGCAGCAAGGGGTCAGATACGCAGTATTTT
many,-,TRBJ2-1,TRBV12-3/TRBV12-4,CASSFRGAQGEQFF,TGTGCCAGCAGTTTTCGGGGGGCGCAGGGTGAGCAGTTCTTC
few,TRBD2,TRBJ2-3,TRBV25-1,CASSDELGLAGRYTDTQYF,TGTGCCAGCAGTGATGAATTGGGGCTAGCGGGTAGATACACAGATACGCAGTATTTT
-,-,TRBJ2-1,TRBV9,CASSVAQGSSYNEQFF,TGTGCCAGCAGCGTAGCCCAGGGGAGCTCCTACAATGAGCAGTTCTTC
few,TRBD1,TRBJ1-4,TRBV6-1,CASSEGGARGREKLFF,TGTGCCAGCAGTGAGGGGGGCGCGAGGGGGCGTGAAAAACTGTTTTTT
few,-,TRBJ2-7,TRBV9,CASSVESRSHEQYF,TGTGCCAGCAGCGTAGAGTCTAGATCACACGAGCAGTACTTC
many,TRBD1,TRBJ1-1,TRBV3-1,CASSPTGGANTEAFF,TGTGCCAGCAGCCCGACAGGGGGCGCGAACACTGAAGCTTTCTTT
few,TRBD2,TRBJ2-3,TRBV19,CASRRTSEVDTQYF,TGTGCCAGTAGAAGGACTAGCGAGGTAGATACGCAGTATTTT
many,-,TRBJ1-2,TRBV19,CASSIVVSGHGYTF,TGTGCCAGTAGTATAGTCGTAAGTGGCCATGGCTACACCTTC
few,-,TRBJ2-7,TRBV2,CASSEQVYEQYF,TGTGCCAGCAGCGAACAGGTCTACGAGCAGTACTTC
-,TRBD1,TRBJ1-5,TRBV19,CASRSTGISYSNQPQHF,TGTGCCAGCCGATCGACAGGGATCTCATATAGCAATCAGCCCCAGCATTTT
few,-,TRBJ1-1,TRBV10-2,CASKGGLNTEAFF,TGCGCCAGCAAAGGAGGGTTGAACACTGAAGCTTTCTTT
many,-,TRBJ2-2,TRBV3-1,CASSQDGAETGELFF,TGTGCCAGCAGCCAAGATGGCGCGGAGACCGGGGAGCTGTTTTTT
few,-,TRBJ2-4,TRBV6-6,CASSYSMSRNIQYF,TGTGCCAGCAGTTACTCGATGTCAAGGAACATTCAGTACTTC
few,TRBD1,TRBJ1-4,TRBV14,CASSQDVGTVDEKLFF,TGTGCCAGCAGCCAAGACGTCGGGACAGTGGATGAAAAACTGTTTTTT
-,TRBD2,TRBJ2-2,TRBV5-1,CANSLGGDTGELFF,TGCGCCAACAGCTTGGGAGGGGACACCGGGGAGCTGTTTTTT
-,TRBD1,TRBJ1-2,TRBV29-1,CSVEPGQTNYGYTF,TGCAGCGTTGAGCCGGGACAGACCAACTATGGCTACACCTTC
many,-,TRBJ2-1,TRBV5-1,CASSLLQDNEQFF,TGCGCCAGCAGCTTATTACAAGACAATGAGCAGTTCTTC
few,-,TRBJ2-2,TRBV6-4,CASSDSGDPTSGELFF,TGTGCCAGCAGTGACTCGGGGGACCCCACCTCCGGGGAGCTGTTTTTT
-,-,TRBJ1-5,TRBV19,CASRDSGGPQHF,TGTGCCAGTAGAGACTCGGGGGGACCCCAGCATTTT
-,TRBD2,TRBJ2-7,TRBV5-1,CASSLDSGGPYEQYF,TGCGCCAGCAGCTTGGATAGCGGGGGCCCCTACGAGCAGTACTTC